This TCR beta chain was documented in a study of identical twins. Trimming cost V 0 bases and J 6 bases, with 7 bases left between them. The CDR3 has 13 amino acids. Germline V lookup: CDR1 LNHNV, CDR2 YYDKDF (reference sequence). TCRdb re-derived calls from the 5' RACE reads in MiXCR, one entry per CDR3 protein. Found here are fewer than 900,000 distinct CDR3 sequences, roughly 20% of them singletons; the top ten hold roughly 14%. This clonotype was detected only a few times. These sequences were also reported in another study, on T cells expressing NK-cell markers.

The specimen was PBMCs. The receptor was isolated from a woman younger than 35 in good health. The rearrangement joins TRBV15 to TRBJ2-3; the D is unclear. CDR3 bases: TGTGCCACCAGCAGAGATGACAAGGATACGCAGTATTTT. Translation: CATSRDDKDTQYF.